The 17 T cell receptor beta chains below come from one sample, sequenced in a study of blood T cell repertoires in COVID-19. Only in-frame clones appear in the TCRdb table, and some are missing; sequencing was by immunoSEQ multiplex PCR. The sample yields some 260,000 clones, around 90% seen once. Sequencing input: PBMCs or T cells enriched from blood (not recorded which). All receptors derive from a woman in her late teens or twenties who had recovered from COVID-19.

The chain combines TRBV11-2 with TRBJ2-1; 10 nucleotides line up with TRBD2. Trimming removed 3 bases from V and 1 base from J; junction bases left unmatched: 3. This CDR3 comprises 16 residues. The germline V gene encodes CDR1 SGHAT and CDR2 FQNNGV. The CDR3 here is CASSFLAGVSYNEQFF. For the CDR3, the DNA is TGTGCCAGCAGCTTCCTAGCGGGAGTTTCCTACAATGAGCAGTTCTTC.

This chain joins TRBV7-2 and TRBJ2-1; 7 bases map to TRBD2. Germline values: CDR1 SGHTA, CDR2 FQGNSA. There are 14 residues in the CDR3. The trim removed 3 bases at V and 5 bases at J, leaving 4 bases unmatched. CDR3 sequence: CASSFGLVDNEQFF. In DNA, the CDR3 is TGTGCCAGCAGCTTTGGACTAGTCGACAATGAGCAGTTCTTC.

This clone was found once. The gene calls are TRBV7-3 and TRBJ2-3; no clear D gene. V lost 0 bases and J 4 bases, leaving 11 bases between the germline ends. The CDR3 extends over 15 amino acids. Germline lookup yields CDR1 SGHTA and CDR2 FQGTGA. The CDR3 loop reads CASSLTGLVADTQYF. The CDR3 DNA reads TGTGCCAGCAGCTTAACGGGCTTGGTGGCAGATACGCAGTATTTT.

This clone appeared a single time. The chain has TRBV5-1 and TRBJ2-3, with 10 positions matching TRBD2. CDR1 and CDR2 from the germline V gene are SGHRS and YFSETQ. This CDR3 contains 17 residues. Unmatched junction bases numbered 14, after V lost 0 bases and J lost 10 bases. The CDR3 sequence: CASSLGKTSGTTRAQYF. The CDR3 DNA is TGCGCCAGCAGCTTGGGCAAAACTAGCGGGACGACCCGCGCGCAGTATTTT.

The gene calls are TRBV19 and TRBJ1-5; 8 nucleotides agree with TRBD1. The germline V gene encodes CDR1 LNHDA and CDR2 SQIVND (reference sequence). The V segment lost 5 bases and the J segment 2 bases; nucleotides outside the gene matches: 8. This CDR3 comprises 16 residues. The DNA of the CDR3 is TGTGCCAGTAGTGTATCAGGGGGCGTTGGCAATCAGCCCCAGCATTTT. Its translation: CASSVSGGVGNQPQHF.

This clone has only one observation. The chain uses TRBV11-2 and TRBJ2-1, with no clear D. Germline V gene lookup returns CDR1 SGHAT and CDR2 FQNNGV. V gave up 5 bases and J gave up 0 bases, with 11 bases separating them. CDR3 length: 15 residues. As DNA, the CDR3 is TGTGCCAGCAGCCTAACTTTTACCTCCTACAATGAGCAGTTCTTC. It encodes CASSLTFTSYNEQFF.

This clone appeared once. The chain couples TRBV28 to TRBJ1-3, with 9 bases lining up with TRBD1. This CDR3 has 15 amino acids. Germline values: CDR1 MDHEN, CDR2 SYDVKM. J gave up 2 bases and V 4 bases, and 3 bases lay outside the gene matches. The CDR3 nucleotides read TGTGCCAGCAGTTCCACAGGGGGCCCTGGAAACACCATATATTTT. It yields the protein CASSSTGGPGNTIYF.

The DNA of the CDR3 is TGTGCCAGCAGCTTAGGAACGGGAGGGATATTCTCTGGGGCCAACGTCCTGACTTTC. Translating it yields CASSLGTGGIFSGANVLTF. J is TRBJ2-6 and V is TRBV7-2, with 8 bases aligning to TRBD2. Trimming took 1 base from V and 0 from J; bases not matched to a gene: 8. The germline gives CDR1 SGHTA, CDR2 FQGNSA. The CDR3 has 19 amino acids.

V is TRBV18 and J is TRBJ1-4; 8 nucleotides align to TRBD1. This CDR3 region has 14 residues. V lost 8 bases, J lost 5 bases, and 7 bases stayed unmatched. Germline V lookup: CDR1 KGHSH, CDR2 LQKENI. Here the CDR3 reads CASRTGTGNEKLFF. CDR3 DNA sequence: TGTGCCAGCCGTACCGGGACAGGAAATGAAAAACTGTTTTTT.

V and J are TRBV27 and TRBJ1-3, with D uncertain. This CDR3 is built from 19 residues. Deletions cut 8 bases from V and 1 base from J, with 27 bases between. Germline V gene lookup returns CDR1 MNHEY and CDR2 SMNVEV (reference sequence). CDR3 protein: CASPVWGNLGAPSGNTIYF. The CDR3 bases are TGTGCCAGCCCTGTTTGGGGTAACTTGGGAGCCCCTTCTGGAAACACCATATATTTT.

The V gene is TRBV5-1, the J gene TRBJ2-7, with a possible D match to TRBD1 (5 bases). Germline loops: CDR1 SGHRS, CDR2 YFSETQ. There are 15 residues in the CDR3. Trimming stripped 3 bases from V and 4 bases from J, with 17 bases between. The CDR3 reads CASSSLPSPGYEQYF. Here the CDR3 DNA reads TGCGCCAGCAGCTCGCTTCCGAGTCCAGGGTACGAGCAGTACTTC.

The genes are TRBV9 and TRBJ1-6, with D perhaps matching TRBD1 (5 bases). The CDR3 has 16 residues. V was pared by 4 bases and J by 10 bases, with 21 bases between. The germline CDR1 and CDR2 sequences are SGDLS and YYNGEE. The DNA for the CDR3 is TGTGCCAGCAGCCTAACGTCCGGGGGGGGAGGCTCACCCCTCCACTTT. It translates to CASSLTSGGGGSPLHF.

V and J are TRBV28 and TRBJ1-5; D is ambiguous. Germline V gene lookup returns CDR1 MDHEN and CDR2 SYDVKM. V lost 8 bases and J lost 6, with 11 bases in between. The CDR3 is 12 residues long. Here the CDR3 reads CASVGVGQPQHF. CDR3 coding DNA: TGTGCCAGCGTTGGAGTAGGTCAGCCCCAGCATTTT.

This chain joins TRBV6-2 or TRBV6-3 and TRBJ2-1; possibly TRBD2 for D (5 bases). Trimming shortened V by 2 bases and J by 8 bases, and 19 bases separated the two germline ends. The CDR3 loop spans 16 amino acids. Looked up from germline, CDR1 is MNHEY and CDR2 is SVGEGT. CDR3 amino acids: CASSYPTTSRPDEQFF. In DNA, the CDR3 is TGTGCCAGCAGTTACCCGACTACCTCCAGGCCGGATGAGCAGTTCTTC.

The chain carries TRBV13 and TRBJ2-6, with D unclear. The CDR3 runs to 14 residues. Germline values: CDR1 PRHDT, CDR2 FYEKMQ (reference sequence). Trimming stripped 3 bases from V and 1 base from J, with 4 bases between. This CDR3 is CASSFLSGANVLTF. The CDR3 bases are TGTGCCAGCAGCTTTTTATCTGGGGCCAACGTCCTGACTTTC.

This rearrangement joins TRBV2 to TRBJ1-1, with D uncertain. Germline-derived CDR1 and CDR2 are SNHLY and FYNNEI. The V end was cut by 6 bases, the J end by 1 base, with 15 bases between. There are 15 residues in the CDR3. This chain's CDR3 is CASRASEGANTEAFF. CDR3 DNA: TGTGCCAGCAGAGCCTCGGAGGGCGCGAACACTGAAGCTTTCTTT.

The chain combines TRBV4-1 with TRBJ1-2, with D unresolved. Germline assignment: CDR1 MGHRA and CDR2 YSYEKL. Trimming pared 1 base from V and 5 bases from J, leaving 8 bases between. CDR3 length: 13 amino acids. CDR3 bases: TGCGCCAGCAGCCAAGCCACAGAATATGGCTACACCTTC. Encoded protein: CASSQATEYGYTF.